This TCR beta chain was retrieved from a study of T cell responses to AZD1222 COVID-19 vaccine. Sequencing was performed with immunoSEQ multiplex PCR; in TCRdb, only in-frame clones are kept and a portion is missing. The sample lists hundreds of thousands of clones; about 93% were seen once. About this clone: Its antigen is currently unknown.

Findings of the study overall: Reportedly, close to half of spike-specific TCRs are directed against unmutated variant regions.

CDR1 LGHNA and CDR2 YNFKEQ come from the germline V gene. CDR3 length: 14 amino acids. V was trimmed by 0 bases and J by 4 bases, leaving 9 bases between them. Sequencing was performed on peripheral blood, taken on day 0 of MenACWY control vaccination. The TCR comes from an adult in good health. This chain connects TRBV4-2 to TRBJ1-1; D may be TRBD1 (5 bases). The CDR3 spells CASSQDWDGTEAFF. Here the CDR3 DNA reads TGTGCCAGCAGCCAAGACTGGGACGGCACTGAAGCTTTCTTT.